This T cell receptor beta chain was obtained from a study of early T cells in non-severe SARS-CoV-2 infection (dated by TCRdb to about 2021). A note on the overall study: Because TCR sequencing was done on bulk RNA from unsorted whole blood, the alpha and beta chains could not be paired. The study at large found these results: VDJdb matching was skewed toward anti-spike CD8 responses and likely underestimated virus-specific expansions, missing private and CD4 specificities.

This clonotype appeared many times. Its recognized antigen is unknown. The sample holds no much larger clone one base away, and base qualities are not on file. This was a case-control study nested in a cohort of healthcare workers in London, UK, who had nasopharyngeal swab PCR tests and blood samples taken every week. Between 23 and 31 March 2020, the week of the UK lockdown, healthcare workers were enrolled and then followed up weekly for as long as 16 weeks. Libraries were made using 5' RACE. Sequencing relied on a NextSeq 500. In the TCR library protocol, unique molecular identifiers were attached to individual cDNA molecules to correct for PCR bias and sequencing error. TCR alpha and beta chains were both sequenced, and the abundances of alpha and beta sequences in each sample were closely correlated with each other. Regarding the original processing steps: Decombinator V4 was used to annotate the V gene, J gene and CDR3 of the TCR sequences. TCRs were defined as expanded if a significant change between any two time points was detected under a Poisson model with p below 0.0001. TCR abundances were normalised to the total number of TCRs sequenced in each sample and reported as counts per million. VDJdb, accessed 1 November 2021, was searched for CMV, EBV and SARS-CoV-2 annotated TCRs, excluding TCRs annotated for multiple antigens. TCRdb reprocessing: public reads trimmed at Q25 with fastp, clones called with MiXCR, in-frame beta chains kept. CDR3 protein duplicates are merged, each entry listing the most common genes and DNA. TCRdb assigned the V and J calls; the authors' analysis was not used. The sample yields about 50,000 distinct CDR3 sequences; about 6.5% were counted once. 2.8% of the sample is taken by the ten largest.

The origin of this receptor is an adult who was a healthcare worker with PCR-confirmed SARS-CoV-2 infection or an uninfected control (not recorded which). The source was whole blood, collected at baseline.

The nucleotides are TGTGCCAGCTGGAGGATTACGAACACTGAAGCTTTCTTT. It translates as CASWRITNTEAFF. The chain is assembled from TRBV6-5 and TRBJ1-1; the D gene remains uncertain. Inclusive of the bounding cysteine and phenylalanine, the CDR3 is 13 residues long. Just the 39-base CDR3 DNA is kept, in frame starting at base 1. CDR1 and CDR2 are drawn from the germline V gene: MNHEY, SVGAGI. V was cut back by 8 bases and J by 1 base, leaving a gap of 11 bases between them.